The 3 T cell receptor beta chains below were found in one sample sequenced in a study of blood T cell repertoires in COVID-19 (dated by TCRdb to the early 2020s). Library construction relied on the immunoSEQ multiplex PCR assay. Held by TCRdb, this immuneACCESS table contains in-frame sequences only and omits some clones. Under half of the omission traces to an unresolved V gene where checked; the cause of the rest is unknown. The sample contains fewer than 350,000 clones, about 93% of them found a single time. The top ten hold roughly 7% of the sample. Source material: peripheral blood. The source is a woman under 40 with COVID-19, enrolled during active disease.

The chain carries TRBV9 and TRBJ2-7; 8 nucleotides line up with TRBD1. The germline gives CDR1 SGDLS, CDR2 YYNGEE. CDR3 length: 14 amino acids. V lost 4 bases, J lost 3 bases, and 6 bases stayed unmatched. The CDR3 protein is CASSLGQVGYEQYF. For the CDR3, the DNA is TGTGCCAGCAGCCTGGGACAGGTGGGCTACGAGCAGTACTTC.

This chain connects TRBV11-2 to TRBJ1-3; D remains unclear. The V end lost 5 bases, the J end lost 4 bases, and 18 bases lay between the germline ends. The CDR3 consists of 16 residues. CDR1 is SGHAT and CDR2 is FQNNGV in the germline V gene. CDR3 in DNA: TGTGCCAGCAGCCTCTTGCCCTTTCCCCTAGGAAACACCATATATTTT. Translated, it gives CASSLLPFPLGNTIYF.

The chain couples TRBV18 to TRBJ2-1; 16 bases align to TRBD2. Trimming took 2 bases from V and 6 from J; bases not matched to a gene: 1. Germline V CDR1 and CDR2: KGHSH, LQKENI. This CDR3 has 16 residues. For the CDR3, the DNA is TGTGCCAGCTCACCAGGGACTAGCGGGAGGGGCAATGAGCAGTTCTTC. Its protein is CASSPGTSGRGNEQFF.